One sample yielded the 18 T cell receptor beta chains listed below, sequenced in a study of cytomegalovirus exposure and HLA in healthy donors. PCR amplification relied on 60 Vbeta primers (plus 13 Jbeta primers). Assay: immunoSEQ multiplex PCR; the TCRdb copy retains only in-frame clones and omits some. This sample yields 85,000 to 95,000 clones, of which approximately 7.7% are seen a single time; about 2.5% belongs to the top ten. Sequenced material: PBMCs. These receptors came from a man in his forties or fifties in good health and CMV-seronegative.

The J gene is TRBJ1-2, the V gene TRBV5-8, with TRBD1 identical over 12 bases. The CDR3 consists of 15 residues. The V gene's germline CDR1 is SGHTS and CDR2 YDEGEE. The J segment lost 7 bases and the V segment lost 6 bases, leaving 10 bases of the junction unmatched. This CDR3 is CASIYSGTGGSGYTF. CDR3 DNA: TGTGCCAGCATCTACTCCGGGACAGGGGGCTCTGGCTACACCTTC. Complete variable domain (other parts from reference TRBV5-8 and TRBJ1-2): EAGVTQSPTHLIKTRGQQATLRCSPISGHTSVYWYQQALGLGLQFLLWYDEGEERNRGNFPPRFSGRQFPNYSSELNVNALELEDSALYLCASIYSGTGGSGYTFGSGTRLTVV.

The rearrangement uses TRBV4-3 and TRBJ2-1, with a tentative D call TRBD2 (5 bases). This CDR3 has 18 amino acids. V was trimmed by 3 bases and J by 0 bases, leaving 18 bases between them. Germline V lookup: CDR1 LGHNA, CDR2 YSLEER. The CDR3 DNA reads TGCGCCAGCAGCCAGGGAACTGGGGAGACCAGCTCCTACAATGAGCAGTTCTTC. Its translation is CASSQGTGETSSYNEQFF.

A word on this clone: A junction boundary mismatches the germline segment, possibly from a read error. The chain couples TRBV7-7 to TRBJ2-2; 11 positions match TRBD2. This CDR3 has 13 residues. Germline V gene sequence: CDR1 SSHAT, CDR2 FNYEAQ (reference sequence). The CDR3 sequence: CASRTSGTGELFF. For the CDR3, the DNA is TGTGCTAGCAGGACTAGCGGGACCGGGGAGCTGTTTTTT.

The genes are TRBV7-3 and TRBJ1-3; weak D call: TRBD1 (5 bases). Looked up from germline, CDR1 is SGHTA and CDR2 is FQGTGA. V lost 4 bases to trimming and J lost 4 bases, with 8 bases between them. This CDR3 spans 13 amino acids. CDR3 residues: CASSSGGGNTIYF. The CDR3 DNA is TGTGCCAGCAGCTCGGGGGGAGGAAACACCATATATTTT.

The chain has TRBV11-1 and TRBJ1-6; TRBD1 might be the D (5 bases). CDR3 length equals 16 residues. Trimming left V 5 bases short and J 7 bases short, with 18 bases between. Germline V gene sequence: CDR1 SGHAT, CDR2 FQDESV (reference sequence). The CDR3 nucleotides are TGTGCCAGCAGCCGTTCAGGGAGGGAACTGAATTCACCCCTCCACTTT. Amino acids: CASSRSGRELNSPLHF.

This clone came up a few times. The chain uses TRBV9 and TRBJ2-1, with 9 positions matching TRBD2. V shed 0 bases, J shed 6 bases, and the junction held 7 bases outside the gene matches. The CDR3 totals 16 residues. The germline gives CDR1 SGDLS, CDR2 YYNGEE. DNA for the CDR3: TGTGCCAGCAGCGTAGTCGGAAGCGGGGGGCTCAATGAGCAGTTCTTC. Amino acid sequence: CASSVVGSGGLNEQFF.

In regard to this clone: A junction boundary mismatches the germline segment, possibly from a read error. V and J are TRBV5-4 and TRBJ2-2, with 9 bases that match TRBD1. The germline gives CDR1 SGHNT, CDR2 YYREEE (reference sequence). The CDR3 is made up of 15 amino acids. DNA of the CDR3: TGTGCCAGCAGTCGAAACAGGGGGCGATCCGGGGGGCTGTTTTTT. Protein sequence: CASSRNRGRSGGLFF.

This sequence joins TRBV18 and TRBJ2-7; D gene ambiguous. V gave up 3 bases and J gave up 5 bases, with 11 bases separating them. Germline V gene data show CDR1 as KGHSH and CDR2 as LQKENI. The CDR3 is made up of 13 amino acids. DNA for the CDR3: TGTGCCAGCTCACCCGTGTTAGCCAACGAGCAGTACTTC. This encodes CASSPVLANEQYF.

As to this clone: Other nucleotide sequences in the sample specify the same CDR3. The CDR3 region has the DNA TGTGCCAGCAGCGGACAGAGTTCCGGGGAGCTGTTTTTT. Translated, it gives CASSGQSSGELFF. The chain has TRBV2 and TRBJ2-2, with a weak D call TRBD1 (6 bases). Trimming left V 6 bases short and J 6 bases short, with 11 bases between. From germline, CDR1 is SNHLY and CDR2 FYNNEI. The CDR3 is 13 residues long.

The chain has TRBV5-4 and TRBJ1-2, with D possibly TRBD1 on 5 matching bases. The V gene lost 9 bases and the J gene lost 6 bases, with 18 bases spanning the gap. This CDR3 region has 13 residues. From germline, CDR1 is SGHNT and CDR2 YYREEE (reference sequence). The CDR3 here is CATRSMQGHGYTF. CDR3 in DNA: TGTGCCACCCGTTCGATGCAGGGCCATGGCTACACCTTC.

V gene TRBV6-4 combines with J gene TRBJ2-3, with TRBD1 matching 8 bases. The length of the CDR3 is 15 residues. The V segment lost 3 bases and the J segment 5 bases; nucleotides outside the gene matches: 7. Per germline, CDR1 MRHNA and CDR2 SNTAGT. This CDR3 is CASSESGGRGDTQYF. The DNA of the CDR3 is TGTGCCAGCAGTGAATCAGGGGGCCGGGGAGATACGCAGTATTTT.

This clone was detected only a few times. The rearrangement uses TRBV7-2 and TRBJ2-3; a possible D gene is TRBD2 (6 bases). The CDR3 runs 15 residues. CDR1 and CDR2 (germline): SGHTA, FQGNSA. Trimming left V 7 bases short and J 4 bases short, with 18 bases between. CDR3 sequence (DNA): TGTGCCAGCAACCTGGGACTTCTGAGTTCAGATACGCAGTATTTT. This codes for CASNLGLLSSDTQYF.

The J gene is TRBJ2-3, the V gene TRBV5-1; 9 bases map to TRBD1. V lost 0 bases and J lost 6; bases outside the gene matches: 5. The CDR3 sequence is 15 residues long. Germline loops: CDR1 SGHRS, CDR2 YFSETQ. The CDR3: CASSLGQGGVDTQYF. The DNA for the CDR3 is TGCGCCAGCAGCTTGGGACAGGGGGGTGTGGATACGCAGTATTTT.

This clone was observed a handful of times. The chain employs TRBV4-2 and TRBJ2-3; the match to TRBD1 covers 10 bases. Germline V gives CDR1 LGHNA, CDR2 YNFKEQ. V was clipped by 3 bases and J by 1 base; unmatched bases: 4. The CDR3 consists of 16 residues. As DNA, the CDR3 is TGTGCCAGCAGCCAGGCCGGGACAGGGGGCACAGATACGCAGTATTTT. Its protein is CASSQAGTGGTDTQYF.

Only a few counts were recorded for this clone. The chain employs TRBV6-6 and TRBJ1-1; 7 bases are shared with TRBD1. The J segment lost 6 bases and the V segment lost 5 bases, leaving 12 bases of the junction unmatched. Germline-derived CDR1 and CDR2 are MNHNY and SVGAGI (reference sequence). This CDR3 is 15 amino acids long. In nucleotides, the CDR3 is TGTGCCAGCAGTGGGCAGGAAGGGGGCAGGTCTGAAGCTTTCTTT. This codes for CASSGQEGGRSEAFF.

The chain links TRBV7-2 to TRBJ2-7; TRBD1 is a possible D gene (6 bases). The CDR3 spans 16 residues. CDR1 and CDR2 (germline): SGHTA, FQGNSA. V was clipped by 5 bases and J by 4 bases, with 21 bases between them. CDR3 nucleotide sequence: TGTGCCAGCAGCCAGGGGATTGGGGGATCGGATTACGAGCAGTACTTC. As protein: CASSQGIGGSDYEQYF.

This clone has only a few counts. CDR3 sequence reads: CATSRDTGGYEQYF. The CDR3 nucleotides read TGTGCCACCAGCAGAGATACAGGGGGGTACGAGCAGTACTTC. The chain carries TRBV15 and TRBJ2-5; 8 nucleotides agree with TRBD1. The J call could be wrong; TRBJ2-7 is a better fit for the DNA end. CDR3 size: 14 residues. Per the germline V gene, CDR1 is LNHNV and CDR2 is YYDKDF (reference sequence).

The chain combines TRBV5-1 with TRBJ1-1, with D perhaps matching TRBD1 (5 bases). The V and J ends lost 4 bases and 1 base respectively, with 14 bases between them. CDR1 is SGHRS and CDR2 is YFSETQ in the germline V gene. The CDR3 covers 15 residues. The CDR3 DNA reads TGCGCCAGCAGCACCTCGGGGGGAACGAACACTGAAGCTTTCTTT. The encoded protein is CASSTSGGTNTEAFF. Combining the CDR3 with reference TRBV5-1 and TRBJ1-1 gives the whole variable domain KAGVTQTPRYLIKTRGQQVTLSCSPISGHRSVSWYQQTPGQGLQFLFEYFSETQRNKGNFPGRFSGRQFSNSRSEMNVSTLELGDSALYLCASSTSGGTNTEAFFGQGTRLTVV.